This paragraph covers one T cell receptor (beta chain) sequence. Its specificity is unknown. This sample stems from a study of cytomegalovirus exposure and HLA in healthy donors. The PCR had 60 Vbeta and 13 Jbeta primers. Original methodology: Among the unique TCR beta chains that a later analysis counted, about 81 million in all, roughly 11 million were shared. Method: immunoSEQ multiplex PCR; TCRdb's copy keeps in-frame clones and lacks some. That table furnishes V, J and clone size, whereas the DNA furnished D and trimming. The sample includes roughly 78,000 clones. Notes on the study in general: Several of the most significant clusters were apparently associated with common viral pathogens in a later analysis.

The sequenced sample was PBMCs. This sequence originates from a man aged 35-49 years in good health and CMV-seronegative.

The CDR3 sequence: CASSRGTRNTIYF. The CDR3 DNA sequence: TGTGCCAGCAGCAGGGGGACCCGAAACACCATATATTTT. The rearrangement uses TRBV7-9 and TRBJ1-3; D might be TRBD1 (6 bases). The CDR3 runs to 13 residues. V lost 5 bases to trimming and J lost 5 bases, with 10 bases between them. Germline CDR1 SEHNR, CDR2 FQNEAQ (reference sequence).